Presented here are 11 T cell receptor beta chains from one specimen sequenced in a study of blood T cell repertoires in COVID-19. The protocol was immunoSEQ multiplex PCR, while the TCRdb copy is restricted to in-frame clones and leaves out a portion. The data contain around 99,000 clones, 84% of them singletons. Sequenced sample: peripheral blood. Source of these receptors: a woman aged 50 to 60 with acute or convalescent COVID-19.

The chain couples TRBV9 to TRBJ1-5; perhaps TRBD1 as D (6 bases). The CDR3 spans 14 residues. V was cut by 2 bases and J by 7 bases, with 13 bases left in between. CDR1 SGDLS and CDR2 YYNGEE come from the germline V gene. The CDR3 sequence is CASSVGTGFQPQHF. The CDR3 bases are TGTGCCAGCAGCGTGGGTACAGGGTTCCAGCCCCAGCATTTT. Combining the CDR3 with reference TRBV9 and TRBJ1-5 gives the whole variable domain DSGVTQTPKHLITATGQRVTLRCSPRSGDLSVYWYQQSLDQGLQFLIQYYNGEERAKGNILERFSAQQFPDLHSELNLSSLELGDSALYFCASSVGTGFQPQHFGDGTRLSIL.

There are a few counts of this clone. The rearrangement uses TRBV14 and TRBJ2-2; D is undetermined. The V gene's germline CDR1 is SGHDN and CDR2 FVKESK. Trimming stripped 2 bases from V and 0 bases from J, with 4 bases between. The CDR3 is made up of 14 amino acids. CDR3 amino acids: CASSQYSNTGELFF. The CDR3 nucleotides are TGTGCCAGCAGCCAATACTCGAACACCGGGGAGCTGTTTTTT.

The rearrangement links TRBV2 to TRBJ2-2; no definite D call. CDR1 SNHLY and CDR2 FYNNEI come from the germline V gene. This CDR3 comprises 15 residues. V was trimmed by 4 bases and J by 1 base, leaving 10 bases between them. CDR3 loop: CASSASGLNTGELFF. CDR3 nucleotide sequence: TGTGCCAGCAGTGCTTCAGGCCTGAACACCGGGGAGCTGTTTTTT.

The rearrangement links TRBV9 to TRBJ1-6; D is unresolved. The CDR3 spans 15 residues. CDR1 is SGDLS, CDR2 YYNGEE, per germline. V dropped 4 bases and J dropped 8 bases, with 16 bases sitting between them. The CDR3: CASSPATEPYSPLHF. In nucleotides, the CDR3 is TGTGCCAGCAGCCCCGCTACCGAGCCCTATTCACCCCTCCACTTT.

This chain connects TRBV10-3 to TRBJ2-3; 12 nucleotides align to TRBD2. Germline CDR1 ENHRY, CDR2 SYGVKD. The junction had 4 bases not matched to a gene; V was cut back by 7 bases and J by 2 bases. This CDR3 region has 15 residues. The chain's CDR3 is CAIKTSGGLTDTQYF. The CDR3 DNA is TGTGCCATCAAGACTAGCGGGGGTCTCACAGATACGCAGTATTTT.

CDR3 amino acids: CASSAEGEGHYTF. Written as DNA, the CDR3 is TGTGCCAGCAGTGCGGAAGGGGAGGGGCACTACACCTTC. The rearrangement links TRBV2 to TRBJ1-2; D might be TRBD1 (5 bases). The CDR3 is 13 residues long. V lost 4 bases and J 10 bases, leaving 16 bases between the germline ends. The germline V gene encodes CDR1 SNHLY and CDR2 FYNNEI.

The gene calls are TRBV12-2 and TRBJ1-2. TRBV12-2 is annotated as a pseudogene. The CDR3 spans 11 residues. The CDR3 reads CASRSRPGYTF. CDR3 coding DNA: TGTGCAAGTCGCTCCCGTCCTGGCTACACCTTC.

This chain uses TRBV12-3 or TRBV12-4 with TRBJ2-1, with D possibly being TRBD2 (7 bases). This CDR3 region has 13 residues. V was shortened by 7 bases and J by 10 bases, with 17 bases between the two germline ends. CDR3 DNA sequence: TGTGCCAGCAATCTAAGGGGGGGGGAAGAGCAGTTCTTC. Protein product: CASNLRGGEEQFF.

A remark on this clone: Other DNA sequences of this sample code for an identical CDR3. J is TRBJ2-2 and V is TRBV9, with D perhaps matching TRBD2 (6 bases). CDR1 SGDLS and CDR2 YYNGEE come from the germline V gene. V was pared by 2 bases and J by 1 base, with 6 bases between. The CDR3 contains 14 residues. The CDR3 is CASSVGGNTGELFF. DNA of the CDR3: TGTGCCAGCAGCGTCGGGGGGAACACCGGGGAGCTGTTTTTT.

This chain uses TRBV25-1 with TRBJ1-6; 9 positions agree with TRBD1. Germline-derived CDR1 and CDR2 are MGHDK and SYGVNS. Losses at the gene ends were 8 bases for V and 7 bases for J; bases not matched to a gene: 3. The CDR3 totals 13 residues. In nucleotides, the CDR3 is TGTGCCAGCCGCGGGACAGGGAATTCACCCCTCCACTTT. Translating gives CASRGTGNSPLHF. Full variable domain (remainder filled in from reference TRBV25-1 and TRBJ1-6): EADIYQTPRYLVIGTGKKITLECSQTMGHDKMYWYQQDPGMELHLIHYSYGVNSTEKGDLSSESTVSRIRTEHFPLTLESARPSHTSQYLCASRGTGNSPLHFGNGTRLTVT.

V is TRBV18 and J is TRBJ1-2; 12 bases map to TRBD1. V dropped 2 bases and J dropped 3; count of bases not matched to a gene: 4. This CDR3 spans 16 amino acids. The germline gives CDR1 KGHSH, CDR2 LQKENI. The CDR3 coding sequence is TGTGCCAGCTCACCAACCGGGACAGGGGGCGACTATGGCTACACCTTC. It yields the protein CASSPTGTGGDYGYTF.